The entry that follows covers one TCR beta chain sequence. Its target is not known. These data come from a study of cytomegalovirus exposure and HLA in healthy donors. Study findings and constraints: According to a subsequent analysis, TCR clusters identified in the first cohort showed a tendency to co-occur across the approximately 110 validation repertoires. Across donors, most TCRs were seen rarely, yet some public ones were widespread.

Assay: immunoSEQ multiplex PCR; the TCRdb copy retains only in-frame clones and omits some. Of roughly 220,000 clones listed, roughly 88% are singletons. The CDR3 extends over 12 amino acids. Trimming took 3 bases from V and 4 from J, leaving 6 bases between them. Germline V gene lookup returns CDR1 MDHEN and CDR2 SYDVKM. Sequencing was performed on PBMCs. The origin of this receptor is a woman aged 25 to 39 in good health and CMV-seropositive. The J gene is TRBJ1-2, the V gene TRBV28; D remains ambiguous. The CDR3, as DNA: TGTGCCAGCAGTTTGTCCCCCTATGGCTACACCTTC. Amino acids: CASSLSPYGYTF.